Each of the 32 T cell receptor beta chains below was sequenced from the same sample in a study of radiotherapy plus CTLA-4 blockade in lung cancer. Data came from immunoSEQ multiplex PCR; TCRdb stores just in-frame clones and leaves some out. This sample carries about 68,000 clones, 65% to 80% of them seen once, and the ten largest clones take under 10%. The sequences come from peripheral blood, collected from a patient treated with radiotherapy plus ipilimumab. These receptors were taken from a human donor with non-small cell lung cancer who had a complete response to radiotherapy plus ipilimumab.

The chain employs TRBV6-6 and TRBJ2-3, with D unclear. V was trimmed by 3 bases and J by 3 bases, leaving 10 bases between them. The CDR3 is 14 residues long. From germline, CDR1 is MNHNY and CDR2 SVGAGI (reference sequence). CDR3 protein: CASSYPAWTDTQYF. The CDR3 DNA reads as TGTGCCAGCAGTTATCCAGCGTGGACAGATACGCAGTATTTT.

This rearrangement joins TRBV19 to TRBJ1-1; TRBD1 might be the D (6 bases). Trimming took 3 bases from V and 7 from J, leaving 18 bases between them. The CDR3 extends over 15 amino acids. The germline gives CDR1 LNHDA, CDR2 SQIVND (reference sequence). The chain's CDR3 is CASSINDRPGGEAFF. The CDR3 DNA sequence: TGTGCCAGTAGTATTAACGACAGGCCGGGAGGTGAAGCTTTCTTT.

This rearrangement joins TRBV28 to TRBJ2-3; D may correspond to TRBD1 or TRBD2 (6 bases each). The CDR3 length is 16 residues. Germline lookup yields CDR1 MDHEN and CDR2 SYDVKM. Trimming took 3 bases from V and 0 from J, leaving 13 bases between them. CDR3 amino acids: CASSFLGGRSTDTQYF. Written as DNA, the CDR3 is TGTGCCAGCAGTTTTTTGGGGGGCCGTAGCACAGATACGCAGTATTTT. Based on the CDR3 plus reference TRBV28 and TRBJ2-3, the full variable domain is DVKVTQSSRYLVKRTGEKVFLECVQDMDHENMFWYRQDPGLGLRLIYFSYDVKMKEKGDIPEGYSVSREKKERFSLILESASTNQTSMYLCASSFLGGRSTDTQYFGPGTRLTVL.

The chain is built from TRBV5-4 and TRBJ1-2; 8 bases fit TRBD1. The CDR3 extends over 16 amino acids. In germline, CDR1 is SGHNT, CDR2 YYREEE (reference sequence). The V segment lost 2 bases and the J segment 4 bases; nucleotides outside the gene matches: 10. The CDR3 coding sequence is TGTGCCAGCAGCTTCCCCGGACAGGGCGCCTCCTATGGCTACACCTTC. It codes for CASSFPGQGASYGYTF.

The chain combines TRBV2 with TRBJ1-5; D is undetermined. The CDR3 is 16 amino acids. Trimming removed 5 bases from V and 0 bases from J, with 14 bases in between. Germline CDR1 reads SNHLY; CDR2 reads FYNNEI. The CDR3 sequence: CASSSQSLYSNQPQHF. The CDR3 bases are TGTGCCAGCAGTAGCCAGAGCCTTTATAGCAATCAGCCCCAGCATTTT.

This clone came up once. CDR3 nucleotide sequence: TGTGCTAGTGGGTCCTCTGGGGCCAACGTCCTGACTTTC. This gives the protein CASGSSGANVLTF. This chain uses TRBV12-5 with TRBJ2-6; D ambiguous. V shed 6 bases and J shed 0 bases, with 3 bases lying between them. The CDR3 consists of 13 residues. Germline V gives CDR1 LGHNT, CDR2 FRNRAP. The full variable domain, with the rest looked up from reference TRBV12-5 and TRBJ2-6, is DARVTQTPRHKVTEMGQEVTMRCQPILGHNTVFWYRQTMMQGLELLAYFRNRAPLDDSGMPKDRFSAEMPDATLATLKIQPSEPRDSAVYFCASGSSGANVLTFGAGSRLTVL.

This clone appeared once. J is TRBJ2-7 and V is TRBV6-5, with TRBD1 identical over 7 bases. Germline lookup yields CDR1 MNHEY and CDR2 SVGAGI. Trimming took 7 bases from V and 9 from J; bases not matched to a gene: 6. The length of the CDR3 is 11 residues. Here the CDR3 reads CASKRQGWQYF. CDR3 DNA: TGTGCCAGCAAACGACAGGGTTGGCAGTACTTC.

This clone showed up just a few times. The chain carries TRBV19 and TRBJ2-5; 12 positions match TRBD2. CDR3 length equals 15 residues. Germline-derived CDR1 and CDR2 are LNHDA and SQIVND (reference sequence). Here the CDR3 reads CEIEGLAGVQETQYF. CDR3 nucleotides: TGTGAGATCGAGGGACTAGCGGGCGTTCAAGAGACCCAGTACTTC.

The chain uses TRBV18 and TRBJ1-1; D is uncertain. The CDR3 sequence is 12 residues long. Germline loops: CDR1 KGHSH, CDR2 LQKENI. V lost 3 bases to trimming and J lost 7 bases, with 9 bases between them. The CDR3 spells CASSPSDGEAFF. As DNA, the CDR3 is TGTGCCAGCTCACCGTCCGACGGTGAAGCTTTCTTT.

The chain carries TRBV7-2 and TRBJ1-5; tentative D call: TRBD1 (5 bases). This CDR3 has 12 residues. V was clipped by 6 bases and J by 7 bases, with 10 bases between them. Germline CDR1 is SGHTA and CDR2 is FQGNSA. Here the CDR3 DNA reads TGTGCCAGCAGTTCAGGGAACCAGCCCCAGCATTTT. Its protein is CASSSGNQPQHF.

The genes are TRBV7-8 and TRBJ2-5; D call uncertain. V gave up 2 bases and J gave up 4 bases, with 8 bases separating them. CDR3 length equals 13 residues. Germline V gene data show CDR1 as SGHVS and CDR2 as FQNEAQ. Written as DNA, the CDR3 is TGTGCCAGCAGCTTACCGACTGGAGAGACCCAGTACTTC. It encodes CASSLPTGETQYF.

The CDR3 DNA is TGTGCCAGCAGCTCCCCAGAAGGGACGGTCTCTGAAGCTTTCTTT. Its translation: CASSSPEGTVSEAFF. The chain employs TRBV7-6 and TRBJ1-1, with a weak D call TRBD1 (5 bases). CDR1 and CDR2 (germline): SGHVS, FNYEAQ. Trimming left V 4 bases short and J 6 bases short, with 18 bases between. This CDR3 comprises 15 residues.

The V call is TRBV7-9, the J call TRBJ2-1, with 7 bases lining up with TRBD2. The V and J ends lost 5 bases and 7 bases, in that order; junction bases with no gene match: 14. The germline CDR1 and CDR2 sequences are SEHNR and FQNEAQ (reference sequence). The CDR3 is made up of 16 amino acids. DNA for the CDR3: TGTGCCAGCAGCGGGAGGGGCCAAAAACCTGGGAATGAGCAGTTCTTC. Translated: CASSGRGQKPGNEQFF.

The gene calls are TRBV30 and TRBJ2-6; 11 positions agree with TRBD1. This CDR3 comprises 18 residues. Germline values: CDR1 GTSNPN, CDR2 SVGIG (reference sequence). The V segment lost 1 base and the J segment 0 bases; nucleotides outside the gene matches: 5. The CDR3 spells CAWSGLGQGASGANVLTF. The CDR3 DNA sequence: TGTGCCTGGAGTGGATTAGGACAGGGGGCCTCTGGGGCCAACGTCCTGACTTTC.

The genes are TRBV4-1 and TRBJ2-7; D is uncertain. Trimming cost V 0 bases and J 0 bases, with 12 bases left between them. The CDR3 contains 16 residues. CDR1 is MGHRA, CDR2 YSYEKL, per germline. CDR3 sequence (DNA): TGCGCCAGCAGCCAAGAGGCGGAAACGACCTCCTACGAGCAGTACTTC. Residues: CASSQEAETTSYEQYF.

The V gene is TRBV18, the J gene TRBJ1-5; 9 bases map to TRBD1. This CDR3 has 13 residues. In germline, CDR1 is KGHSH, CDR2 LQKENI. V shed 6 bases, J shed 7 bases, and the junction held 4 bases outside the gene matches. CDR3 sequence (DNA): TGTGCCAGCTCGAGGGACAGGGAACAGCCCCAGCATTTT. It is translated as CASSRDREQPQHF.

This chain uses TRBV9 with TRBJ2-3, with 9 bases identical to TRBD2. The CDR3 has 15 residues. V lost 0 bases, J lost 3 bases, and 2 bases stayed unmatched. Germline V CDR1 and CDR2: SGDLS, YYNGEE. CDR3: CASSVVAGETDTQYF. The CDR3 nucleotides are TGTGCCAGCAGCGTAGTAGCGGGGGAGACAGATACGCAGTATTTT. Full variable domain (missing parts from reference TRBV9 and TRBJ2-3): DSGVTQTPKHLITATGQRVTLRCSPRSGDLSVYWYQQSLDQGLQFLIQYYNGEERAKGNILERFSAQQFPDLHSELNLSSLELGDSALYFCASSVVAGETDTQYFGPGTRLTVL.

This clone has only one observation. V usage is TRBV5-6 and J usage is TRBJ1-5; D is unclear. This CDR3 has 15 residues. Germline CDR1 SGHDT, CDR2 YYEEEE. V was pared by 0 bases and J by 2 bases, with 9 bases between. In DNA, the CDR3 is TGTGCCAGCAGCTTGGCGGGTGACGGCAATCAGCCCCAGCATTTT. Protein sequence: CASSLAGDGNQPQHF.

This sequence joins TRBV6-5 and TRBJ2-5, with D perhaps matching TRBD2 (6 bases). Trimming left V 5 bases short and J 4 bases short, with 14 bases between. CDR3 length: 14 residues. Germline CDR1 and CDR2: MNHEY and SVGAGI. The CDR3 coding sequence is TGTGCCAGCAGTAAACCGGGACTCGGAGAGACCCAGTACTTC. As protein: CASSKPGLGETQYF.

The chain combines TRBV2 with TRBJ1-3, with D perhaps matching TRBD1 (5 bases). The germline V and J ends were trimmed by 0 bases and 0 bases, with 9 bases remaining between them. CDR1 and CDR2 (germline): SNHLY, FYNNEI. The CDR3 has 16 amino acids. DNA for the CDR3: TGTGCCAGCAGTGAAGCTGACAGACTCTCTGGAAACACCATATATTTT. It is translated as CASSEADRLSGNTIYF.

The V call is TRBV4-1, the J call TRBJ1-2, with D hard to call. V was shortened by 0 bases and J by 4 bases, with 12 bases between the two germline ends. This CDR3 spans 15 amino acids. Looked up from germline, CDR1 is MGHRA and CDR2 is YSYEKL. The CDR3 DNA follows: TGCGCCAGCAGCCAAGATCAGGACGGCGCCTATGGCTACACCTTC. This codes for CASSQDQDGAYGYTF.

This clone was recorded a few times. This sequence joins TRBV14 and TRBJ2-3; 13 nucleotides agree with TRBD2. CDR1 and CDR2 (germline): SGHDN, FVKESK. CDR3 length: 17 amino acids. The ends lost 4 bases at V and 4 bases at J; junction bases unmatched: 8. CDR3 nucleotide sequence: TGTGCCAGCAGCCTTCGGACTAGCGGGAGTATTCCAGATACGCAGTATTTT. Its translation is CASSLRTSGSIPDTQYF. The full variable domain, completed using reference TRBV14 and TRBJ2-3, is EAGVTQFPSHSVIEKGQTVTLRCDPISGHDNLYWYRRVMGKEIKFLLHFVKESKQDESGMPNNRFLAERTGGTYSTLKVQPAELEDSGVYFCASSLRTSGSIPDTQYFGPGTRLTVL.

The rearrangement uses TRBV7-9 and TRBJ1-6, with D perhaps matching TRBD1 (5 bases). This CDR3 has 15 residues. Trimming stripped 5 bases from V and 5 bases from J, with 13 bases between. CDR1 is SEHNR and CDR2 is FQNEAQ in the germline V gene (reference sequence). The CDR3 DNA is TGTGCCAGCAGCCCTGGGGCAGCTGATAATTCACCCCTCCACTTT. This translates into CASSPGAADNSPLHF.

The chain carries TRBV27 and TRBJ1-2; a possible D gene is TRBD1 (5 bases). Deletions cut 5 bases from V and 0 bases from J, with 19 bases between. The CDR3 runs 17 residues. Germline CDR1 MNHEY, CDR2 SMNVEV (reference sequence). The CDR3 here is CASSRRFLAGSNYGYTF. As DNA, the CDR3 is TGTGCCAGCAGTCGACGCTTTCTGGCAGGGTCTAACTATGGCTACACCTTC.

In its sample, this clone was seen once. The chain combines TRBV5-1 with TRBJ2-5; 8 bases are shared with TRBD2. CDR1 is SGHRS and CDR2 is YFSETQ in the germline V gene. V lost 1 base, J lost 0 bases, and 2 bases stayed unmatched. CDR3 length: 15 residues. In DNA form, the CDR3 reads TGCGCCAGCAGCTTGTTTAGCGGGAACCAAGAGACCCAGTACTTC. Encoded protein: CASSLFSGNQETQYF.

This clone was seen a handful of times. The CDR3 bases are TGTGCCTGGAGTGGAGGAGGAGGTCAGCCCCAGCATTTT. Residues: CAWSGGGGQPQHF. The chain carries TRBV30 and TRBJ1-5; no reliable D call. Germline CDR1 reads GTSNPN; CDR2 reads SVGIG (reference sequence). V dropped 1 base and J dropped 6 bases, with 10 bases sitting between them. The CDR3 loop spans 13 amino acids.

The rearrangement uses TRBV15 and TRBJ2-3; D might be TRBD1 (6 bases). V lost 1 base, J lost 1 base, and 36 bases lay in between. The CDR3 extends over 24 amino acids. Germline V lookup: CDR1 LNHNV, CDR2 YYDKDF (reference sequence). The CDR3 loop reads CATSRAEPALRQGRVRGGTDTQYF. The CDR3 DNA is TGTGCCACCAGCAGAGCCGAGCCCGCCCTCCGGCAGGGGCGGGTCCGTGGGGGCACAGATACGCAGTATTTT.

The chain is built from TRBV5-1 and TRBJ1-1; 8 bases align to TRBD1. This CDR3 spans 15 amino acids. CDR1 and CDR2 from the germline V gene are SGHRS and YFSETQ. V was pared by 0 bases and J by 5 bases, with 6 bases of the junction left unmatched. The CDR3 nucleotides are TGCGCCAGCAGCTTGGGATACAGGGGGGCTACTGAAGCTTTCTTT. As protein: CASSLGYRGATEAFF.

The chain joins TRBV18 to TRBJ2-3; D ambiguous. V lost 2 bases to trimming and J lost 3 bases, with 6 bases between them. Per the germline V gene, CDR1 is KGHSH and CDR2 is LQKENI. The length of the CDR3 is 13 residues. The CDR3 here is CASSPDGTDTQYF. The CDR3 DNA sequence: TGTGCCAGCTCACCAGATGGGACAGATACGCAGTATTTT. The complete variable domain, with remaining parts taken from reference TRBV18 and TRBJ2-3, reads NAGVMQNPRHLVRRRGQEARLRCSPMKGHSHVYWYRQLPEEGLKFMVYLQKENIIDESGMPKERFSAEFPKEGPSILRIQQVVRGDSAAYFCASSPDGTDTQYFGPGTRLTVL.

The V gene is TRBV11-3, the J gene TRBJ2-3; 9 bases line up with TRBD1. After removal of 4 bases from V and 4 bases from J, the junction contained 9 bases not matched to a gene. This CDR3 is 16 amino acids long. The germline gives CDR1 SGHNT, CDR2 YENEEA. CDR3 sequence reads: CASSYRTGARADTQYF. In DNA form, the CDR3 reads TGTGCCAGCAGCTACAGGACAGGGGCGAGAGCAGATACGCAGTATTTT.

This clone was seen once. V is TRBV9 and J is TRBJ1-2, with 8 bases identical to TRBD1. Germline V gives CDR1 SGDLS, CDR2 YYNGEE. Trimming removed 4 bases from V and 0 bases from J; junction bases left unmatched: 11. The CDR3 consists of 17 residues. The chain's CDR3 is CASSQRGQGASNYGYTF. The CDR3 DNA sequence: TGTGCCAGCAGCCAACGGGGTCAGGGGGCATCTAACTATGGCTACACCTTC.

The chain couples TRBV28 to TRBJ2-7; D unresolved. The CDR3 length is 14 residues. The V end was cut by 5 bases, the J end by 0 bases, with 11 bases between. Germline V CDR1 and CDR2: MDHEN, SYDVKM. The CDR3 reads CASSTPRISYEQYV. DNA of the CDR3: TGTGCCAGCAGTACCCCGAGGATCTCCTACGAGCAGTACGTC.